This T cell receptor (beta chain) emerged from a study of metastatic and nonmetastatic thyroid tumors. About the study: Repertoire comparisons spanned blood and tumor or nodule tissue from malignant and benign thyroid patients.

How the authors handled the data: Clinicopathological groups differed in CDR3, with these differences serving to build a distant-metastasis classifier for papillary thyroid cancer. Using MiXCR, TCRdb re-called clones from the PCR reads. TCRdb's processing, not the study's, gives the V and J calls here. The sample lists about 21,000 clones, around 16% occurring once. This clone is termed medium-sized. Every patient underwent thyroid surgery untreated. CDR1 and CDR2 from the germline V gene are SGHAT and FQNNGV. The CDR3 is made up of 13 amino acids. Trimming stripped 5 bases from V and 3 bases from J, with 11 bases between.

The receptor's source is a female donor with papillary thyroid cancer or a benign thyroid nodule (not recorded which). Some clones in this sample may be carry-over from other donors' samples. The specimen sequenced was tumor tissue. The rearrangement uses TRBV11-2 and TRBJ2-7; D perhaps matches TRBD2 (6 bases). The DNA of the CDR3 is TGTGCCAGCAGCATTGGAGGGGTCTACGAGCAGTACTTC. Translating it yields CASSIGGVYEQYF.